The clone carrying this T cell receptor (beta chain) was seen repeatedly, ten times or more. The antigen remains unidentified. These data belong to a study of T cells in Graves' hyperthyroidism and ophthalmopathy. J lost 6 bases, V lost 6 bases, and 8 bases had no gene match. There are 16 residues in the CDR3. Germline CDR1 and CDR2: SGHAT and FQNNGV. Study results and caveats: Model predictions of ophthalmopathy came a median approximately 6 months before onset.

Stable disease denoted Graves' hyperthyroidism without ophthalmopathy progression within 18 months. Lactation, pregnancy, other autoimmune disease or uncontrolled infection led to exclusion of patients. TCR beta CDR3 sequences were amplified from RNA transcripts. During a first-round RT-PCR of the TCR CDR3, the HTBI primer set was used. TCRdb independently ran MiXCR on the multiplex PCR reads; one entry per CDR3 protein. The table includes some 180,000 distinct CDR3 sequences, roughly a sixth detected once. The source is a woman aged 45-60 years with Graves' hyperthyroidism. Sequences were obtained from blood. The genes are TRBV11-2 and TRBJ2-2, with TRBD1 matching 12 bases. CDR3 amino acids: CASRGPGQGASGELFF. CDR3 DNA: TGTGCCAGCAGGGGTCCGGGACAGGGGGCATCCGGGGAGCTGTTTTTT.